The subject of this entry is one T cell receptor (beta chain). Antigen: not known. Looked up from germline, CDR1 is SGHAT and CDR2 is FQNNGV. V lost 0 bases and J 11 bases, leaving 13 bases between the germline ends. There are 13 residues in the CDR3. This specimen comes from a study of T cell responses to AZD1222 COVID-19 vaccine. Here immunoSEQ multiplex PCR was the method, and the copy in TCRdb shows in-frame clones only, minus some. Of about 180,000 clones listed, 90% are singletons. The study, taken as a whole, reports: After two AZD1222 doses, spike-specific TCR breadth and depth rose versus day 0. Reports indicate that nearly half of spike-specific TCRs are directed at unmutated variant regions. At study baseline, merely a handful of AZD1222 recipients were seropositive.

This TCR was sampled from an adult in good health. The sample here was peripheral blood, taken on day 0 of AZD1222 vaccination. The V gene is TRBV11-2, the J gene TRBJ2-5; TRBD2 is a possible D gene (5 bases). In DNA, the CDR3 is TGTGCCAGCAGCTTAGAATTGCTAGCCGCTCAGTACTTC. This translates into CASSLELLAAQYF.